This entry concerns a single TCR beta chain. Its antigen is still unknown. The record has no base qualities; no much larger clone is one base away. The data were obtained in a study of PD-1 blockade in classical Hodgkin lymphoma (dated by TCRdb to 2019 to 2021). Notes on the research overall: Nivolumab dosing was 3 mg/kg intravenously every 2 weeks, continuing until either disease progression or unacceptable toxicity. A peripheral blood immune signature of response to PD-1 blockade in classical Hodgkin lymphoma was defined using TCR beta sequencing and CyTOF. The full study reports these points: Baseline TCR diversity was reported to be lower in newly diagnosed patients than in healthy donors and to be lower still in relapsed/refractory patients. Patients starting nivolumab less than 1 year after ASCT had lower diversity and were excluded from later analyses to avoid confounding by immune reconstitution. CD4+ but not CD8+ TCR diversity rose significantly by C4D1 (p=0.0027 vs p=0.16), most apparent in complete responders (p=0.02). Trial patients achieving complete response had baseline diversity similar to newly diagnosed patients, whereas partial responders and progressors had significantly lower diversity. Only a single clinical trial cohort was studied, and what caused the repertoire differences, possibly disease activity or prior therapy, remained undefined.

The CDR3 numbers 17 residues from cysteine through phenylalanine. Of all the DNA, just the CDR3 is kept, 51 bases in frame from base 1. At the junction V is shortened by 0 bases and J by 6 bases, with 21 bases in between. In the germline V gene, CDR1 corresponds to SQVTM and CDR2 to ANQGSEA. The intended sense of this specimen's time point label: cycle 1 day 1 (C1D1), immediately before nivolumab initiation. Every trial patient had relapsed after autologous stem cell transplantation, and cohorts A, B and C differed in prior brentuximab vedotin exposure. The trial cohort comprised roughly 50 patients with relapsed/refractory classical Hodgkin lymphoma whose best overall responses were complete response, partial response or progressive disease. Trial patients were treated with single-agent nivolumab in the multi-cohort phase II CheckMate 205 trial. Best overall response was determined by an independent review committee according to the 2007 International Working Group response criteria. PBMCs from the trial were collected at three points: immediately before nivolumab initiation (C1D1), and during therapy at cycle 2 day 1 and cycle 4 day 1. After peripheral blood was drawn into 8 mL Vacutainer Cell Preparation Tubes, PBMCs were isolated by centrifugation and then cryopreserved.

Genomic DNA was isolated using the Qiagen DNeasy kit from unsorted PBMCs as well as from negatively selected CD4+ and CD8+ fractions. Amplification of TCR beta CDR3 regions was done by immunoSEQ multiplex PCR with primers that anneal to V and J segments. A synthetic immune receptor repertoire was used to minimize amplification bias, and remaining bias was computationally removed after sequencing. Processing in the source paper ran as follows. Repertoire diversity was quantified as the Shannon entropy index using custom Python scripts. Unsorted, CD4+ and CD8+ repertoires were analyzed separately, except in combined analyses where CD4+ and CD8+ sequences were merged in silico. Clonal expansion was defined as at least a 2-fold frequency increase after treatment relative to C1D1, with a pseudocount of 0.5 for undetected baseline clones. Clones with 0 or 1 copy at C1D1 were classified as singleton clones, and clones with 2 or more copies were classified as non-singleton clones. By matching protein sequences in sorted samples from the same patient, clones expanded in unsorted samples were annotated as CD4+, CD8+ or unknown. Wilcoxon tests were applied to paired samples to test diversity changes from C1D1 to C4D1. Drawn from immuneACCESS, this table holds only the in-frame rearrangements with V and J called that TCRdb kept. Clones are partly lost; checked studies trace under half to an unresolved V gene and leave the rest unexplained. That table gives V, J and clone size, and the DNA gave D and trimming. The sample records some 100,000 clones, 80% to 95% of which are singletons. The top ten clones comprise about 2.5% of the sample.

The source of this sequence is a human donor with classical Hodgkin lymphoma. The chain is assembled from TRBV29-1 and TRBJ2-1; the D segment could be TRBD2, given 6 matching bases. Sequenced material: peripheral blood mononuclear cells (PBMCs), taken at baseline. The CDR3 loop reads CSVEEGLGTPRGNEQFF. The nucleotides are TGCAGCGTTGAAGAGGGACTCGGGACTCCTCGGGGCAATGAGCAGTTCTTC.